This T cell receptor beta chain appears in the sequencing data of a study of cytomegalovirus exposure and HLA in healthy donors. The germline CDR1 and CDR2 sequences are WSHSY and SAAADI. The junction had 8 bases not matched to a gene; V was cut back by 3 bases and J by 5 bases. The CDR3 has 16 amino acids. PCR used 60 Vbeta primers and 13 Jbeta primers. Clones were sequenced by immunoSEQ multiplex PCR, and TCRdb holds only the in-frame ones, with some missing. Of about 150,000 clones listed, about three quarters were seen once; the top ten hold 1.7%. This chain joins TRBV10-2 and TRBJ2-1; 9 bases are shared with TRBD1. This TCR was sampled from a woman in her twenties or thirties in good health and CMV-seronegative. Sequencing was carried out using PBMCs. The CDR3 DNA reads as TGCGCCAGCAGTGACGCCGGGACAGGGAAACACAATGAGCAGTTCTTC. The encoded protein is CASSDAGTGKHNEQFF.